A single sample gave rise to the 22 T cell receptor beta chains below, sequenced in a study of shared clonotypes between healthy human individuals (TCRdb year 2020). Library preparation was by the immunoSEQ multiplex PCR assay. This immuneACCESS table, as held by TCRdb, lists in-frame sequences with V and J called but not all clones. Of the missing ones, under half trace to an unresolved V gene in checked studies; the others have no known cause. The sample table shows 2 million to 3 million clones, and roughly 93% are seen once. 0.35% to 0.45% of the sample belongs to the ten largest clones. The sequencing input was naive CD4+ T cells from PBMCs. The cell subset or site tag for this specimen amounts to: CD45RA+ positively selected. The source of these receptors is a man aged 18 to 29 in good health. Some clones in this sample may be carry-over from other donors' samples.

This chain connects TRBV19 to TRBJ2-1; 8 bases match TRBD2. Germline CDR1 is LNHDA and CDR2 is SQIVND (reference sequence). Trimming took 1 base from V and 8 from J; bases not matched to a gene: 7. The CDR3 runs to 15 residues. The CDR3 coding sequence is TGTGCCAGTAGTATAGGAATCGGGAGGGGGTATGAGCAGTTCTTC. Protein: CASSIGIGRGYEQFF.

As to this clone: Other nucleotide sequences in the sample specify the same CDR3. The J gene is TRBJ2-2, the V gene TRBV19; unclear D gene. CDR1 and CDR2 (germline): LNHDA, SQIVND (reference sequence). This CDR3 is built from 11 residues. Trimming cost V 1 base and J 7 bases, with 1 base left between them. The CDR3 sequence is CASSIGGELFF. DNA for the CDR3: TGTGCCAGTAGTATAGGCGGGGAGCTGTTTTTT. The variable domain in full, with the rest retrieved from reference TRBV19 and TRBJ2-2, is DGGITQSPKYLFRKEGQNVTLSCEQNLNHDAMYWYRQDPGQGLRLIYYSQIVNDFQKGDIAEGYSVSREKKESFPLTVTSAQKNPTAFYLCASSIGGELFFGEGSRLTVL.

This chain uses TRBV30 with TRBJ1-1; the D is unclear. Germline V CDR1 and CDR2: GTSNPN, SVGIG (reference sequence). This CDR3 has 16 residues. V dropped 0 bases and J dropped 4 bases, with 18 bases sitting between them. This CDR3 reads CAWSVFGSGGVTEAFF. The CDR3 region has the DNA TGTGCCTGGAGTGTATTCGGATCCGGCGGGGTCACTGAAGCTTTCTTT. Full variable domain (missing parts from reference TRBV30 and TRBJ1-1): SQTIHQWPATLVQPVGSPLSLECTVEGTSNPNLYWYRQAAGRGLQLLFYSVGIGQISSEVPQNLSASRPQDRQFILSSKKLLLSDSGFYLCAWSVFGSGGVTEAFFGQGTRLTVV.

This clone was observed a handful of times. The CDR3 protein is CAAHREGKAFF. The DNA of the CDR3 is TGTGCCGCACACAGGGAGGGGAAAGCTTTCTTT. The V and J genes are TRBV30 and TRBJ1-1; weak D call: TRBD1 (6 bases). Germline CDR1 and CDR2: GTSNPN and SVGIG (reference sequence). The V end was cut by 8 bases, the J end by 9 bases, with 16 bases between. The CDR3 runs to 11 residues. Using reference TRBV30 and TRBJ1-1 for the parts outside the CDR3, the full variable domain is SQTIHQWPATLVQPVGSPLSLECTVEGTSNPNLYWYRQAAGRGLQLLFYSVGIGQISSEVPQNLSASRPQDRQFILSSKKLLLSDSGFYLCAAHREGKAFFGQGTRLTVV.

The CDR3 nucleotides read TGTGCCTGGAGTGGCGGGATCACAGAGACCCAGTACTTC. It is translated as CAWSGGITETQYF. The genes are TRBV30 and TRBJ2-5; maybe TRBD2 (6 bases). V gave up 1 base and J gave up 4 bases, with 10 bases separating them. This CDR3 is built from 13 residues. Germline CDR1 is GTSNPN and CDR2 is SVGIG (reference sequence).

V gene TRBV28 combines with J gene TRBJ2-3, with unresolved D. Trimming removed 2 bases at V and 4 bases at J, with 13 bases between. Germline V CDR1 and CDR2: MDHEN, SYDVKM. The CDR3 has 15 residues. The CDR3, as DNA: TGTGCCAGCAGTTTACTGGTGGCCGCCTCAGATACGCAGTATTTT. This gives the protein CASSLLVAASDTQYF.

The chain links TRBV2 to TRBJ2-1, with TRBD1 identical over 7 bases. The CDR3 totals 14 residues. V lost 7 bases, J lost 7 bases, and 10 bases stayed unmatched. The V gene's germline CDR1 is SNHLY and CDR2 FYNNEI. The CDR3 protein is CASIATGSKNEQFF. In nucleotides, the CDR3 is TGTGCCAGCATTGCGACAGGGTCAAAGAATGAGCAGTTCTTC.

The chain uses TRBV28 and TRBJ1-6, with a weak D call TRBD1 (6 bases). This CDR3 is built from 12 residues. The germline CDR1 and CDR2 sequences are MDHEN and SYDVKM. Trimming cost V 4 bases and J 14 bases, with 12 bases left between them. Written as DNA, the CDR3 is TGTGCCAGCAGTTCAGCGGGGGCGGCCCTCCACTTT. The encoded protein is CASSSAGAALHF.

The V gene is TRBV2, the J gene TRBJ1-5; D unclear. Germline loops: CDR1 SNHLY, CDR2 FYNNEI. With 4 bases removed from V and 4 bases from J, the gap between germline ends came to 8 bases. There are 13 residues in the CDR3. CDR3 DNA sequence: TGTGCCAGCAGTGGTCCAGCTAATCAGCCCCAGCATTTT. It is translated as CASSGPANQPQHF.

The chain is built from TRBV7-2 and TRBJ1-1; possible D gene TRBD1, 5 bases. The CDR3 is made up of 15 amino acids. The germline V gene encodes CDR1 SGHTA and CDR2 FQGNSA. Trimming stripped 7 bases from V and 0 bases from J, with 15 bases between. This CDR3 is CASTLWGDMNTEAFF. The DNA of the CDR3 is TGTGCCAGCACTCTCTGGGGCGATATGAACACTGAAGCTTTCTTT. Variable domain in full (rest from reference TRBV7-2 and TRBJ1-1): GAGVSQSPSNKVTEKGKDVELRCDPISGHTALYWYRQSLGQGLEFLIYFQGNSAPDKSGLPSDRFSAERTGGSVSTLTIQRTQQEDSAVYLCASTLWGDMNTEAFFGQGTRLTVV.

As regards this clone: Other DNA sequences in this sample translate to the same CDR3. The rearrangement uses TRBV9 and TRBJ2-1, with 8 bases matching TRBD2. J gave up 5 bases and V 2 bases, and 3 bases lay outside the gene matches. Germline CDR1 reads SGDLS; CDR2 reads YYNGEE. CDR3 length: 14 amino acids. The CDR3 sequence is CASSVTSGNNEQFF. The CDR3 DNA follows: TGTGCCAGCAGCGTCACTAGCGGCAACAATGAGCAGTTCTTC. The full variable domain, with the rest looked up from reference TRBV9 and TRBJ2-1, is DSGVTQTPKHLITATGQRVTLRCSPRSGDLSVYWYQQSLDQGLQFLIQYYNGEERAKGNILERFSAQQFPDLHSELNLSSLELGDSALYFCASSVTSGNNEQFFGPGTRLTVL.

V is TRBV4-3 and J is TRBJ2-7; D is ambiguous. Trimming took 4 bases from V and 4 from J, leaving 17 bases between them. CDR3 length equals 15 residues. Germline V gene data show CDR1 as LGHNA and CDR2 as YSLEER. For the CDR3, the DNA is TGCGCCAGCAGCCGATACTTGGACCGTGAATACGAGCAGTACTTC. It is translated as CASSRYLDREYEQYF.

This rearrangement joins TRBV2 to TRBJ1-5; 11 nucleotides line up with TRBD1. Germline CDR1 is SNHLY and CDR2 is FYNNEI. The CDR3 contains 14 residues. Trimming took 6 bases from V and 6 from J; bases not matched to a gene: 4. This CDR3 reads CASRDRGQGQPQHF. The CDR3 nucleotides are TGTGCCAGCAGGGACAGGGGGCAAGGTCAGCCCCAGCATTTT.

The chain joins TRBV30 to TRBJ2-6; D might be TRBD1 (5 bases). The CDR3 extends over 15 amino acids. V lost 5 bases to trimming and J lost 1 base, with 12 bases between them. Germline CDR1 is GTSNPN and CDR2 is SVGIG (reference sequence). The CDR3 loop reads CAWLGKGSGANVLTF. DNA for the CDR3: TGTGCCTGGCTGGGGAAGGGGTCTGGGGCCAACGTCCTGACTTTC.

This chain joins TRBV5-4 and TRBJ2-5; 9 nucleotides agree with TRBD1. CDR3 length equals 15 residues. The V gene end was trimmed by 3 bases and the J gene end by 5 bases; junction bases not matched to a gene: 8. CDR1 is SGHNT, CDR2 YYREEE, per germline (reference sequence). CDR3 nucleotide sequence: TGTGCCAGCAGCTCGAGGGCCGGGACAGGGGAGACCCAGTACTTC. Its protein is CASSSRAGTGETQYF. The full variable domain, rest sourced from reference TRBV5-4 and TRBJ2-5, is ETGVTQSPTHLIKTRGQQVTLRCSSQSGHNTVSWYQQALGQGPQFIFQYYREEENGRGNFPPRFSGLQFPNYSSELNVNALELDDSALYLCASSSRAGTGETQYFGPGTRLLVL.

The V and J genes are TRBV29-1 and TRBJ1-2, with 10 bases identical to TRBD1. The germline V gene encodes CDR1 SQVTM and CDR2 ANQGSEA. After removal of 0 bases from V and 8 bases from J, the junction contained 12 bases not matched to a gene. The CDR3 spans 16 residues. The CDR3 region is CSVEDLPTGTGVGYTF. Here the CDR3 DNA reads TGCAGCGTTGAAGACCTACCGACCGGGACAGGGGTAGGCTACACCTTC.

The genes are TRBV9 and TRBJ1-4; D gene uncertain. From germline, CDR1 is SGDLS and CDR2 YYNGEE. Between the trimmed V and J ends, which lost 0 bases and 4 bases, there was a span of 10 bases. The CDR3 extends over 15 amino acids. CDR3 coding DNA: TGTGCCAGCAGCGTAGGACTGCGCCTTAATGAAAAACTGTTTTTT. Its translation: CASSVGLRLNEKLFF.

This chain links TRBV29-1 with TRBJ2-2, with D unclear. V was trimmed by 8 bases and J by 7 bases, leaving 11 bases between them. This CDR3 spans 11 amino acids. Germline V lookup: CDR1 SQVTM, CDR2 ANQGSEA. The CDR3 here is CSTTRHGELFF. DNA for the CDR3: TGCAGCACAACGCGGCACGGGGAGCTGTTTTTT.

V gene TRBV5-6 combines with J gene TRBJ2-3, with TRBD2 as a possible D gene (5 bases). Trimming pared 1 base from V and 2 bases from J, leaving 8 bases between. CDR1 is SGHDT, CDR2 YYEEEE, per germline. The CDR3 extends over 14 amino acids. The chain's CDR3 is CASSLSGDTDTQYF. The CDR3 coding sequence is TGTGCCAGCAGCTTGTCCGGGGACACAGATACGCAGTATTTT.

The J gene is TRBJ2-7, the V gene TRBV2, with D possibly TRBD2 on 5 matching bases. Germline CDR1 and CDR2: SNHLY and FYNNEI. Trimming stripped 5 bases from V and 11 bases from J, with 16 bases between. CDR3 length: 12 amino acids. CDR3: CASSPTGLLEYF. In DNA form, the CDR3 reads TGTGCCAGCAGTCCGACGGGGTTATTGGAGTACTTC.

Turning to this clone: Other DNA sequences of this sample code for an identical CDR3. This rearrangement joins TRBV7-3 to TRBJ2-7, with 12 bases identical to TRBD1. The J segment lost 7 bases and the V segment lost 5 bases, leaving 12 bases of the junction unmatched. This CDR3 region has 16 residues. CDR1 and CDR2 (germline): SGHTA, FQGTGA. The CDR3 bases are TGTGCCAGCAGCCCAGAGGGACAGGGGGCTTTGGGGGAGCAGTACTTC. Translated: CASSPEGQGALGEQYF.

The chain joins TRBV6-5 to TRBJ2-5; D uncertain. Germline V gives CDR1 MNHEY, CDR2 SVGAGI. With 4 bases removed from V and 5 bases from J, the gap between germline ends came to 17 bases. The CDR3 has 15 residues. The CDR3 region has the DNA TGTGCCAGCAGTTTCCGGCCTCCCCCGATGGAGACCCAGTACTTC. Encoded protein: CASSFRPPPMETQYF.